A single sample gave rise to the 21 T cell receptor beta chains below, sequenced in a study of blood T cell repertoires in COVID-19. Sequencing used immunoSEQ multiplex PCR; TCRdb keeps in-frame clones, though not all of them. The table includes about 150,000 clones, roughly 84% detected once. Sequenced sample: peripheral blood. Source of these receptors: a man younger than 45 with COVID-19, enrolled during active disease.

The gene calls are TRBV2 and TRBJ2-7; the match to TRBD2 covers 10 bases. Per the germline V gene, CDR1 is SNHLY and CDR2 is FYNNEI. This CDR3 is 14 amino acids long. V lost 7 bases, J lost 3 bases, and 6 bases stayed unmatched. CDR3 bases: TGTGCCAGCAAATCCGGGACTAGCGTCTACGAGCAGTACTTC. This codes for CASKSGTSVYEQYF.

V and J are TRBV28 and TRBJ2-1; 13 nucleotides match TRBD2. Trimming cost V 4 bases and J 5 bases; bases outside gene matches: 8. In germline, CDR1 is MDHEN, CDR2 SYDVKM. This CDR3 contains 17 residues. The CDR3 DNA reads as TGTGCCAGCAGTTCCGGACTAGCGGGAGTCAGGCACAATGAGCAGTTCTTC. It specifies CASSSGLAGVRHNEQFF.

The CDR3 protein is CASSQEMGRGPDTQYF. CDR3 DNA: TGTGCCAGCAGCCAAGAGATGGGCAGGGGCCCAGATACGCAGTATTTT. V gene TRBV4-2 combines with J gene TRBJ2-3, with D possibly matching TRBD1 (6 bases). V shed 0 bases and J shed 4 bases, with 14 bases lying between them. CDR1 LGHNA and CDR2 YNFKEQ come from the germline V gene. This CDR3 has 16 residues.

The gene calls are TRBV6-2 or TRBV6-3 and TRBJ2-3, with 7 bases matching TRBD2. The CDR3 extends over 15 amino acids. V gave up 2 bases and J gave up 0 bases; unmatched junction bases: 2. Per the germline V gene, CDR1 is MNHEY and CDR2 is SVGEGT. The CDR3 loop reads CASSYRDYSTDTQYF. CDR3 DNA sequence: TGTGCCAGCAGTTACCGGGACTATAGCACAGATACGCAGTATTTT.

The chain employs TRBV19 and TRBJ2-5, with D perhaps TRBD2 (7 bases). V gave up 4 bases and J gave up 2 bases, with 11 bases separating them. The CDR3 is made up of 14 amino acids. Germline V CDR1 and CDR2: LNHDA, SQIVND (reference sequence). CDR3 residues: CASSRGGGQETQYF. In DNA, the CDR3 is TGTGCCAGTAGTAGAGGGGGAGGGCAAGAGACCCAGTACTTC.

CDR3 in amino acids: CASSLGRGGTSGIYNEQFF. Written as DNA, the CDR3 is TGTGCCAGCAGCTTAGGCAGGGGCGGGACTAGCGGGATCTACAATGAGCAGTTCTTC. The chain has TRBV7-9 and TRBJ2-1, with 13 bases identical to TRBD2. Germline V CDR1 and CDR2: SEHNR, FQNEAQ (reference sequence). This CDR3 comprises 19 residues. V lost 1 base to trimming and J lost 3 bases; unmatched junction nucleotides: 9.

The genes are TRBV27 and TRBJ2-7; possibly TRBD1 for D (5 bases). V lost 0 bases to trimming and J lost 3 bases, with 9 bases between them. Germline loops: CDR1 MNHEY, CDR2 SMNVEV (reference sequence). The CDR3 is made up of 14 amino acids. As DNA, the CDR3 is TGTGCCAGCAGTTTATCGAAGGGGTACTACGAGCAGTACTTC. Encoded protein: CASSLSKGYYEQYF.

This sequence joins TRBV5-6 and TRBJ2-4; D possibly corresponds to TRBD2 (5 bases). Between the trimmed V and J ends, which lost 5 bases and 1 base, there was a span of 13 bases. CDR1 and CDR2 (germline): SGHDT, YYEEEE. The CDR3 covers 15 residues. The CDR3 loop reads CASRPAGGAKNIQYF. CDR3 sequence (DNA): TGTGCCAGCAGACCTGCGGGTGGGGCCAAAAACATTCAGTACTTC.

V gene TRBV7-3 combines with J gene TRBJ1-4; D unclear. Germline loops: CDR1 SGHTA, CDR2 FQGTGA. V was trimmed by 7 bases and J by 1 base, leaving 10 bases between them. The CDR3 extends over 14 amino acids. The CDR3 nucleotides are TGTGCCAGCACAAACTTCCTAACTAATGAAAAACTGTTTTTT. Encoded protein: CASTNFLTNEKLFF.

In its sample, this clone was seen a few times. The CDR3 region is CASSRQGLAGGSEQFF. CDR3 in DNA: TGCGCCAGCAGCCGACAGGGACTAGCGGGAGGAAGTGAGCAGTTCTTC. The rearrangement uses TRBV4-1 and TRBJ2-1; 15 positions agree with TRBD2. Germline V CDR1 and CDR2: MGHRA, YSYEKL. The CDR3 is made up of 16 amino acids. Unmatched junction bases numbered 7, after V lost 4 bases and J lost 9 bases.

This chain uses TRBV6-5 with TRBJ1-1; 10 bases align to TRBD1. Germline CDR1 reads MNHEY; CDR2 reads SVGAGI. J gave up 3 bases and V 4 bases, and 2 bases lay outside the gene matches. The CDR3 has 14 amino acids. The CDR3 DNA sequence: TGTGCCAGCAGTTGGACAGGGGGTGACACTGAAGCTTTCTTT. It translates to CASSWTGGDTEAFF.

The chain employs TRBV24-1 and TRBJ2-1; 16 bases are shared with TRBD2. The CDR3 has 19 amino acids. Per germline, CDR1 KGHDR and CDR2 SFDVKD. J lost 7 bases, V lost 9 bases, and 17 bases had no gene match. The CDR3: CATGKSTGTSGRAGNEQFF. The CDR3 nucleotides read TGTGCCACCGGCAAATCCACCGGGACTAGCGGGAGGGCCGGTAATGAGCAGTTCTTC.

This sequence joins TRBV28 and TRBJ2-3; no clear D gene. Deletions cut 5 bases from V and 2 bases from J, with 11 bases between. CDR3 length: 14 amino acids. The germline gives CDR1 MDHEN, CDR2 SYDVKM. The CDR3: CASSLTTTTDTQYF. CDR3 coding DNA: TGTGCCAGCAGTCTCACCACAACCACAGATACGCAGTATTTT. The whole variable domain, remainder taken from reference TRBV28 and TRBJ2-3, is DVKVTQSSRYLVKRTGEKVFLECVQDMDHENMFWYRQDPGLGLRLIYFSYDVKMKEKGDIPEGYSVSREKKERFSLILESASTNQTSMYLCASSLTTTTDTQYFGPGTRLTVL.

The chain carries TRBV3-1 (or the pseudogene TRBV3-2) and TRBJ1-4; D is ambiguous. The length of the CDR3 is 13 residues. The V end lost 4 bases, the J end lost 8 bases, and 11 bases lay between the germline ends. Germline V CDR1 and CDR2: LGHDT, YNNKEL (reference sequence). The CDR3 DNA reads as TGTGCCAGCAGCCTCCGACATATCGAAAAACTGTTTTTT. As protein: CASSLRHIEKLFF.

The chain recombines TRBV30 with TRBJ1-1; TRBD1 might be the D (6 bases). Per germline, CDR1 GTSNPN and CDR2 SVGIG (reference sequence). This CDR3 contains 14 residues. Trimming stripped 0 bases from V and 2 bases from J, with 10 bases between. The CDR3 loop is CAWSVDRLNTEAFF. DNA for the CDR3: TGTGCCTGGAGTGTAGACAGGCTTAACACTGAAGCTTTCTTT.

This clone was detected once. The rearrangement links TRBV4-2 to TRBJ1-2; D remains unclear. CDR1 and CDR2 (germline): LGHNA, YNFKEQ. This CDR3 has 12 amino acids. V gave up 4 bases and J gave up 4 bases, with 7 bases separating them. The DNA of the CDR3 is TGTGCCAGCAGCCGAGCCCCCTATGGCTACACCTTC. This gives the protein CASSRAPYGYTF.

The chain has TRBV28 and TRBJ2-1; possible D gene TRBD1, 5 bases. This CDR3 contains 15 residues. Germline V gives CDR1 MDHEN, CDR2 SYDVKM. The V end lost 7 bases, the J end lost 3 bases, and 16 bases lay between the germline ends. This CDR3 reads CASMGRRQNYNEQFF. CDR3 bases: TGTGCCAGCATGGGGCGACGGCAGAACTACAATGAGCAGTTCTTC.

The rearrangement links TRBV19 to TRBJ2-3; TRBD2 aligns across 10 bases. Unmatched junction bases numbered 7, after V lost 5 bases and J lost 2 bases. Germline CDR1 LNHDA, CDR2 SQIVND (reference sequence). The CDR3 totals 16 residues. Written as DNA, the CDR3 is TGTGCCAGTAGTGCGCGGACTAGCGGAATCACAGATACGCAGTATTTT. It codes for CASSARTSGITDTQYF.

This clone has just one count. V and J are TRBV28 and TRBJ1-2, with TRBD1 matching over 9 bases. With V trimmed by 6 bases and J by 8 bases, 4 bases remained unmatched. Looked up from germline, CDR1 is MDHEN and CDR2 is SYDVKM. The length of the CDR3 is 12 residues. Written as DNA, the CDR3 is TGTGCCAGCAGGGGGACAGGGATCGGCTACACCTTC. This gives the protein CASRGTGIGYTF.

In DNA form, the CDR3 reads TGTGCCAGCAGCTCATACCTAGGGACTAGCGGGAGTTACGAGCAGTACTTC. It encodes CASSSYLGTSGSYEQYF. The rearrangement links TRBV7-9 to TRBJ2-7; 14 bases map to TRBD2. V shed 4 bases, J shed 4 bases, and the junction held 9 bases outside the gene matches. This CDR3 has 17 amino acids. Germline V gene sequence: CDR1 SEHNR, CDR2 FQNEAQ (reference sequence). The variable domain in full, with the rest retrieved from reference TRBV7-9 and TRBJ2-7, is DTGVSQNPRHKITKRGQNVTFRCDPISEHNRLYWYRQTLGQGPEFLTYFQNEAQLEKSRLLSDRFSAERPKGSFSTLEIQRTEQGDSAMYLCASSSYLGTSGSYEQYFGPGTRLTVT.

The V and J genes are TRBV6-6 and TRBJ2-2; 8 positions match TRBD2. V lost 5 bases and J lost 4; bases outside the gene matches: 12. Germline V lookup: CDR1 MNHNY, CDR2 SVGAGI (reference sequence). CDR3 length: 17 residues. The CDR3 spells CASSLPGRGGITGELFF. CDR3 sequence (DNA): TGTGCCAGCAGTCTGCCCGGACGGGGGGGCATCACCGGGGAGCTGTTTTTT.